These 3 T cell receptor beta chains came from one sample sequenced in a study of T-cell memory formation after mild COVID-19. One entry per CDR3 protein, called by TCRdb with MiXCR from the 5' RACE reads. The sample consists of about 340,000 distinct CDR3 sequences, under 15% of them appearing once. Material: PBMCs or a T cell subset sorted from them (not recorded which). The receptors were sampled from a man younger than 30 who had mild COVID-19 (a few samples of this study predate the infection). Cell type and time point are not known.

There are a few counts of this clonotype. The chain uses TRBV19 and TRBJ1-5; D might be TRBD1 (5 bases). The CDR3 loop spans 15 amino acids. Trimming stripped 1 base from V and 8 bases from J, with 15 bases between. Germline V gives CDR1 LNHDA, CDR2 SQIVND (reference sequence). The CDR3 protein is CASSIAGTLYEPQHF. In DNA, the CDR3 is TGTGCCAGTAGTATAGCAGGGACCCTTTATGAGCCCCAGCATTTT.

This clonotype was counted a few times. The genes are TRBV18 and TRBJ1-1; the match to TRBD1 covers 7 bases. V lost 3 bases to trimming and J lost 4 bases; unmatched junction nucleotides: 5. CDR1 and CDR2 (germline): KGHSH, LQKENI. The CDR3 has 14 amino acids. CDR3 residues: CASSPLQGSTEAFF. DNA of the CDR3: TGTGCCAGCTCACCCCTACAGGGGAGCACTGAAGCTTTCTTT.

This clonotype appeared a few times. This sequence joins TRBV6-2 or TRBV6-3 and TRBJ1-1; no clear D gene. CDR3 length: 13 residues. Germline assignment: CDR1 MNHEY and CDR2 SVGEGT. Trimming took off 4 bases at V and 5 bases at J, with 11 bases between the two ends. CDR3 nucleotides: TGTGCCAGCAGTTTTAGGGCGTGGACTGAAGCTTTCTTT. Amino acid sequence: CASSFRAWTEAFF.